This entry lists 5 T cell receptor beta chains sequenced from one sample in a study of CD8+ T cells in alopecia areata (dated by TCRdb to the late 2010s). Receptors were amplified or captured by the immunoSEQ multiplex PCR assay. RNA was extracted from all samples and reverse transcribed into cDNA, which served as template for TCR sequencing. The table was pulled from immuneACCESS by TCRdb, which kept in-frame rearrangements only. Such tables lose some clones; where checked, under half of the loss comes from unresolved V genes, and the rest has no known cause. This sample lists about 64,000 clones; 40% to 50% were detected once. The ten biggest clones cover roughly 47% of the sample. Sequences were obtained from NKG2D-low CD8+ T cells sorted from blood. The cell subset or site label for this specimen denotes: sorted CD8+ NKG2D-low blood T cells. The receptors come from a human donor with alopecia areata.

This rearrangement joins TRBV4-1 to TRBJ2-5; no clear D gene. The CDR3 runs to 14 residues. Germline V gene lookup returns CDR1 MGHRA and CDR2 YSYEKL. Trimming left V 1 base short and J 5 bases short, with 11 bases between. In nucleotides, the CDR3 is TGCGCCAGCAGCCAAGGGGTGGGCACGGAGACCCAGTACTTC. It codes for CASSQGVGTETQYF.

The rearrangement links TRBV25-1 to TRBJ1-2; D uncertain. CDR1 and CDR2 (germline): MGHDK, SYGVNS. V was pared by 4 bases and J by 2 bases, with 11 bases between. The CDR3 is 14 residues long. CDR3 nucleotides: TGTGCCAGCAGTGTGGGCCGCAGCAACTATGGCTACACCTTC. It yields the protein CASSVGRSNYGYTF.

This clone was detected a few times. The chain is built from TRBV6-6 and TRBJ2-1; D is unclear. The CDR3 length is 13 residues. CDR1 is MNHNY and CDR2 is SVGAGI in the germline V gene (reference sequence). Trimming removed 0 bases at V and 9 bases at J, with 9 bases between. The CDR3 loop is CASSYSSVGEQFF. In nucleotides, the CDR3 is TGTGCCAGCAGTTACTCGTCGGTGGGTGAGCAGTTCTTC.

The chain joins TRBV7-9 to TRBJ2-1; 7 nucleotides agree with TRBD1. Germline CDR1 SEHNR, CDR2 FQNEAQ (reference sequence). The ends lost 5 bases at V and 2 bases at J; junction bases unmatched: 9. The CDR3 has 16 residues. CDR3 residues: CASSPRTQGTYNEQFF. The CDR3 DNA reads TGTGCCAGCAGCCCCCGAACACAGGGGACCTACAATGAGCAGTTCTTC.

The chain employs TRBV2 and TRBJ2-5, with D possibly being TRBD1 or TRBD2 (5 bases each). V was trimmed by 7 bases and J by 0 bases, leaving 12 bases between them. This CDR3 comprises 14 residues. The germline V gene encodes CDR1 SNHLY and CDR2 FYNNEI. The CDR3, as DNA: TGTGCCAGCATAGGGGAGTCGTACCAAGAGACCCAGTACTTC. It specifies CASIGESYQETQYF. The complete variable domain, with remaining parts taken from reference TRBV2 and TRBJ2-5, reads EPEVTQTPSHQVTQMGQEVILRCVPISNHLYFYWYRQILGQKVEFLVSFYNNEISEKSEIFDDQFSVERPDGSNFTLKIRSTKLEDSAMYFCASIGESYQETQYFGPGTRLLVL.